The entry below describes one T cell receptor (beta chain). Germline-derived CDR1 and CDR2 are GTSNPN and SVGIG (reference sequence). Deletions cut 4 bases from V and 5 bases from J, with 14 bases between. The CDR3 runs 13 residues. The protocol was immunoSEQ multiplex PCR, while the TCRdb copy is restricted to in-frame clones and leaves out a portion. The data hold about 100,000 clones, with approximately 80% observed a single time. The data belong to a study of blood T cell repertoires in COVID-19. Sample: peripheral blood. The clonotype originates from a man over 45 with active or convalescent COVID-19. The chain employs TRBV30 and TRBJ2-5; TRBD2 is a possible D gene (6 bases). CDR3 DNA sequence: TGTGCCTGGACGGTCGGGAGTCACGAGACCCAGTACTTC. Encoded protein: CAWTVGSHETQYF. Using reference TRBV30 and TRBJ2-5 for the parts outside the CDR3, the full variable domain is SQTIHQWPATLVQPVGSPLSLECTVEGTSNPNLYWYRQAAGRGLQLLFYSVGIGQISSEVPQNLSASRPQDRQFILSSKKLLLSDSGFYLCAWTVGSHETQYFGPGTRLLVL.